The sample holds one count of the clone carrying this T cell receptor (beta chain). The target antigen is unknown. This specimen belongs to a study of cytomegalovirus exposure and HLA in healthy donors. Study observations and caveats: In an earlier analysis, most TCR beta V segments were productive about 87% or about 30% of the time. Later, an analysis showed that TCR beta chains associated with HLA were more clonally expanded than others that were equally common. Among TCR sequences, most were rare, though some public TCRs appeared in many donors. In vitro work confirmed that a few CMV-associated chains recognize CMV antigens.

With 1 base removed from V and 3 bases from J, the gap between germline ends came to 9 bases. The CDR3 has 14 residues. The V gene's germline CDR1 is SEHNR and CDR2 FQNEAQ (reference sequence). The study ran its PCR with 60 Vbeta and 13 Jbeta primers. Repertoires were generated with immunoSEQ multiplex PCR, while TCRdb's copy carries only in-frame clones and drops some. The top ten clones hold around 2% of a sample with 90,000 or so clones, under 85% of them seen once. The source material was PBMCs. The receptor was isolated from a boy aged 5-17 years in good health and CMV-seronegative. V gene TRBV7-9 combines with J gene TRBJ2-5; possibly TRBD2 for D (6 bases). For the CDR3, the DNA is TGTGCCAGCAGCTTAGGACTAGTTGAAGAGACCCAGTACTTC. Amino acids: CASSLGLVEETQYF.